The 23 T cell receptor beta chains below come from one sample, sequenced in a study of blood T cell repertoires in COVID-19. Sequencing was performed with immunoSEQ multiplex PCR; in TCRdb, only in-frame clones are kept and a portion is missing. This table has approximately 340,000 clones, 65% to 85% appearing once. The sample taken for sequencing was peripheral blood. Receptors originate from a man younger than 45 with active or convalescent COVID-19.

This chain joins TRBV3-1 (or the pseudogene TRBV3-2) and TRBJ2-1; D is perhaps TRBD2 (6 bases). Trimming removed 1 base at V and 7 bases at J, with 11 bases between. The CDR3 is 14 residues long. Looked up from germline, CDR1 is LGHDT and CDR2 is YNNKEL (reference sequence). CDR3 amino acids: CASSQALALNEQFF. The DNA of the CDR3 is TGTGCCAGCAGCCAAGCACTAGCCCTTAATGAGCAGTTCTTC.

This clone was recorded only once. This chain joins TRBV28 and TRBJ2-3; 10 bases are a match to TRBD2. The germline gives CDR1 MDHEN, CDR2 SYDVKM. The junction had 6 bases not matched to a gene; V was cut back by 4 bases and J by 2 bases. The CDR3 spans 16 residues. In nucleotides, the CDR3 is TGTGCCAGCAGTTCTCTACTAGCGGGGTACACAGATACGCAGTATTTT. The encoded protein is CASSSLLAGYTDTQYF.

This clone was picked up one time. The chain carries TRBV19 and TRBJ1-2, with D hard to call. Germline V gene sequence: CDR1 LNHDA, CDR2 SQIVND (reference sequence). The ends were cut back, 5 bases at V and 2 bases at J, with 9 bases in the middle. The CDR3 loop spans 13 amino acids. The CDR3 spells CASSFSVNYGYTF. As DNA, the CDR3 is TGTGCCAGTAGTTTCTCCGTGAACTATGGCTACACCTTC.

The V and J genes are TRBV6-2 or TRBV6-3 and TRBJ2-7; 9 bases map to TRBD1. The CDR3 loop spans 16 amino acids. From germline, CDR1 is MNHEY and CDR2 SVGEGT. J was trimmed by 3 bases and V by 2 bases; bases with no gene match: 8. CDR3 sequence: CASSYPDRGLIYEQYF. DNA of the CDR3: TGTGCCAGCAGTTACCCCGACAGGGGGTTAATCTACGAGCAGTACTTC.

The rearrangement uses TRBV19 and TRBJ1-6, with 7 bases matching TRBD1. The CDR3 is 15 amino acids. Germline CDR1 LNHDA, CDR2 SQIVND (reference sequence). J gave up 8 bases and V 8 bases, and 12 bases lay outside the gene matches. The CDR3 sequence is CASPPDRDWHSPLHF. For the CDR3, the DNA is TGTGCCAGTCCACCCGACAGGGATTGGCATTCACCCCTCCACTTT.

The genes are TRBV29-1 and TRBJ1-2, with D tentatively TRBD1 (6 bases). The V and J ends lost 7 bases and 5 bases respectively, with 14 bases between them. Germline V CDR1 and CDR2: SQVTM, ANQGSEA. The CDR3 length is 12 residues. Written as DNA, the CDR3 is TGCAGCGCAACTGGACAGCCGTATGGCTACACCTTC. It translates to CSATGQPYGYTF.

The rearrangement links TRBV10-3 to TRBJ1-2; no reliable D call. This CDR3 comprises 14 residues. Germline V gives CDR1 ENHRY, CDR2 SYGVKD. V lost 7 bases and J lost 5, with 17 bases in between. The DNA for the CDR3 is TGTGCCATCACCCCCGGGTCGACGGGTTATGGCTACACCTTC. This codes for CAITPGSTGYGYTF.

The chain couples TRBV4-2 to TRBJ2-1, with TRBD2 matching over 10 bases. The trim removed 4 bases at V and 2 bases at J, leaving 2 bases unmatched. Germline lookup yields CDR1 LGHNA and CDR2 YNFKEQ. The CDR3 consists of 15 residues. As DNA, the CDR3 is TGTGCCAGCAGCCCGCTAGCGGGAGCCTACAATGAGCAGTTCTTC. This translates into CASSPLAGAYNEQFF.

CDR3 loop: CASSLGHTQETQYF. The CDR3 DNA follows: TGTGCCAGCAGCTTAGGGCATACCCAAGAGACCCAGTACTTC. The chain is built from TRBV7-3 and TRBJ2-5, with D uncertain. Per the germline V gene, CDR1 is SGHTA and CDR2 is FQGTGA. The length of the CDR3 is 14 residues. Trimming shortened V by 2 bases and J by 1 base, and 8 bases separated the two germline ends. The entire variable domain, with the rest obtained from reference TRBV7-3 and TRBJ2-5, is as follows: GAGVSQTPSNKVTEKGKYVELRCDPISGHTALYWYRQSLGQGPEFLIYFQGTGAADDSGLPNDRFFAVRPEGSVSTLKIQRTERGDSAVYLCASSLGHTQETQYFGPGTRLLVL.

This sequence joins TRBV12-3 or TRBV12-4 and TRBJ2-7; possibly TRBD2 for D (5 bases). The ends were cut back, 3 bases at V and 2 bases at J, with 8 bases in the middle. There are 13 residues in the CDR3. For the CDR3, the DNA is TGTGCCAGCAGTTTTCACGGGACCTACGAGCAGTACTTC. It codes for CASSFHGTYEQYF.

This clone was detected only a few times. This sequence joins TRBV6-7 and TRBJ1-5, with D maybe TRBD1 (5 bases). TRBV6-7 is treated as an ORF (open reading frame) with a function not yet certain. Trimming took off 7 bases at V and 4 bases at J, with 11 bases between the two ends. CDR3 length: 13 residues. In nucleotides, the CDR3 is TGTGCCAGCATCGGACATCTGAATCAGCCCCAGCATTTT. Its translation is CASIGHLNQPQHF.

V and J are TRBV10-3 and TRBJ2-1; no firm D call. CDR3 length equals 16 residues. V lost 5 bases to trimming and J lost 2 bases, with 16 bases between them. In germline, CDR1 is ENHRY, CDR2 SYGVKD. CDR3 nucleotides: TGTGCCATCAGTCCGATTTCGCACACCACCTACAATGAGCAGTTCTTC. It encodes CAISPISHTTYNEQFF.

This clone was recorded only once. The CDR3 DNA sequence: TGCGCCAGCAGCCTGAACAGTAATGAAAAACTGTTTTTT. Translating it yields CASSLNSNEKLFF. The chain has TRBV4-3 and TRBJ1-4; unclear D gene. The CDR3 length is 13 residues. V was shortened by 4 bases and J by 4 bases, with 7 bases between the two germline ends. Germline V gene lookup returns CDR1 LGHNA and CDR2 YSLEER.

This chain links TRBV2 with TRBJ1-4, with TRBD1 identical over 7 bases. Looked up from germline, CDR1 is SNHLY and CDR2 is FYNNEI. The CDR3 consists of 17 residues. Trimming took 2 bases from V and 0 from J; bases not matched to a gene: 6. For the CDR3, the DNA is TGTGCCAGCAGTGAAACTGGGACAGCTCCAACTAATGAAAAACTGTTTTTT. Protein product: CASSETGTAPTNEKLFF. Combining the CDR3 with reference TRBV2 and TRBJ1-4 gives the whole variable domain EPEVTQTPSHQVTQMGQEVILRCVPISNHLYFYWYRQILGQKVEFLVSFYNNEISEKSEIFDDQFSVERPDGSNFTLKIRSTKLEDSAMYFCASSETGTAPTNEKLFFGSGTQLSVL.

The CDR3 sequence: CASSQDLNTEAFF. DNA of the CDR3: TGTGCCAGCAGCCAGGACTTGAACACTGAAGCTTTCTTT. This chain links TRBV5-4 with TRBJ1-1, with unresolved D. CDR1 is SGHNT, CDR2 YYREEE, per germline (reference sequence). V was cut by 4 bases and J by 0 bases, with 7 bases left in between. The CDR3 has 13 residues. Using reference TRBV5-4 and TRBJ1-1 for the parts outside the CDR3, the full variable domain is ETGVTQSPTHLIKTRGQQVTLRCSSQSGHNTVSWYQQALGQGPQFIFQYYREEENGRGNFPPRFSGLQFPNYSSELNVNALELDDSALYLCASSQDLNTEAFFGQGTRLTVV.

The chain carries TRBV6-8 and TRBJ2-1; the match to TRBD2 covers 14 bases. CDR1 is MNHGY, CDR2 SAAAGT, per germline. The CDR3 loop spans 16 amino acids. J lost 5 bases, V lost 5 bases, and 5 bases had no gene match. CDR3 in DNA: TGTGCCAGCAGTCCCCCGACTAGCGGGGGGGACAATGAGCAGTTCTTC. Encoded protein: CASSPPTSGGDNEQFF.

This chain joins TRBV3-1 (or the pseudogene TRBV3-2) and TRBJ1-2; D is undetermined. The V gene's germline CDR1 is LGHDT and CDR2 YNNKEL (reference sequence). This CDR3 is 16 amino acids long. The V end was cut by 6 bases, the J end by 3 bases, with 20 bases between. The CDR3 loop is CASRPGVLGEDYGYTF. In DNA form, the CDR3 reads TGTGCCAGCAGACCGGGAGTTTTAGGTGAAGACTATGGCTACACCTTC.

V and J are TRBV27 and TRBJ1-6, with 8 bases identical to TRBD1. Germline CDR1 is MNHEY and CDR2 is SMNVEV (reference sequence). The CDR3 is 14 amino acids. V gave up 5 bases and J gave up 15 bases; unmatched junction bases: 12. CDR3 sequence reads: CASSPGQGVTSLHF. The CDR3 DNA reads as TGTGCCAGCAGTCCCGGACAGGGAGTGACAAGCCTCCACTTT.

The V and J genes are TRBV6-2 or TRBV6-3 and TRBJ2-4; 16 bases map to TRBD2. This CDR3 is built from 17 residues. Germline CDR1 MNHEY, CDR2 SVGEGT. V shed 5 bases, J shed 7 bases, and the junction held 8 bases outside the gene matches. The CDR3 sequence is CASSGTSGRGAWNIQYF. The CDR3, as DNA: TGTGCCAGCAGTGGGACTAGCGGGAGGGGGGCGTGGAACATTCAGTACTTC.

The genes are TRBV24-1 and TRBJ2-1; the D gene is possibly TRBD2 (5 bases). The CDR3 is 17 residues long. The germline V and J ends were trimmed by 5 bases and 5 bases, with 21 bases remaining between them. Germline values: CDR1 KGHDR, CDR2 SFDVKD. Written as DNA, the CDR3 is TGTGCCACCAGTGTTAGTAGGCCAGGCCTCGGGGACAATGAGCAGTTCTTC. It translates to CATSVSRPGLGDNEQFF.

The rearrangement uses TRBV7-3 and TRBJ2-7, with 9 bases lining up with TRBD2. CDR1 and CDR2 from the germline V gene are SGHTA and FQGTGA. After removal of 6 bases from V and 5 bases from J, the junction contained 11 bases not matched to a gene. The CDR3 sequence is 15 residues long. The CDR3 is CASSTFSAGGHEQYF. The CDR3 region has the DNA TGTGCCAGCAGTACCTTTTCAGCGGGAGGCCACGAGCAGTACTTC.

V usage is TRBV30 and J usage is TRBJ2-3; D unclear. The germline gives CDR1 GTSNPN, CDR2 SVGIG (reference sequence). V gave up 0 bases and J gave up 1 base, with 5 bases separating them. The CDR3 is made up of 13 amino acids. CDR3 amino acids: CAWSVSGTDTQYF. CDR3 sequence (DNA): TGTGCCTGGAGTGTCTCAGGCACAGATACGCAGTATTTT.

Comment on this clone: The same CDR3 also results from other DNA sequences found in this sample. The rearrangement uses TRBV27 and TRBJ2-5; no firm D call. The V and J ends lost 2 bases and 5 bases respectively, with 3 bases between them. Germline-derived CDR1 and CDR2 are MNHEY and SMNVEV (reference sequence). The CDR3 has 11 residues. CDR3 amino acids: CASSLGETQYF. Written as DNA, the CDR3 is TGTGCCAGCAGTTTAGGCGAGACCCAGTACTTC.